This T cell receptor (beta chain) was recovered during a study of T cells in localized non-small cell lung cancer (dated by TCRdb to about 2020). In the study overall: T cell repertoires of 236 early-stage NSCLC patients were analyzed, with tumors being compared against uninvolved tumor-adjacent lungs. The mean age of the NSCLC patients was around 67 years, with 120 to 150 men and approximately 100 women. All 236 NSCLC patients in the cohort were treatment-naive and had localized lung tumors that were resected. Summary of the overall study and its limitations: Since the design was exploratory, TCR variables were selected using unadjusted p-values with no false-discovery rate correction. Higher T cell density in blood was associated with longer overall survival, whereas higher clonality in adjacent lung was associated with shorter survival. Of the top 100 tumor clones, a median of roughly 56 were detected in paired uninvolved adjacent lung; around 27 were also among that lung's top 100. Uninvolved tumor-adjacent lung showed the highest T cell clonality, higher than tumor, which suggests more focused antigenic responses in the uninvolved tumor-adjacent lung. Because multi-region tumor sequencing was not performed, intratumor heterogeneity could not be ruled out.

The immunoSEQ Assay was used to sequence TCR beta CDR3 regions from DNA. In the original analysis: T cell density was computed as TCR beta template counts normalized to usable DNA estimated by amplifying housekeeping genes. Using the preseqR package, richness was estimated by extrapolating to 120,000 templates for tissue samples and 400,000 templates for PBMC samples. Clonality was defined as one minus Pielou's evenness. Differential abundance testing on productive amino-acid clonotypes, with a minimum total count of 5 and an alpha of 0.1, was used to identify tissue-enriched TCRs. The Jaccard Index and the Morisita Overlap Index were used to measure repertoire overlap between compartments. GLIPH grouped TCR beta CDR3s together with public tetramer-defined viral CDR3s, and a viral motif had to include at least three viral sequences and also show V-gene enrichment. TCRdb re-hosts the immuneACCESS table, in-frame sequences only. Its copies lack some clones; in the studies checked, an unresolved V gene accounts for under half of them, and the cause for the rest is not known. D and trimming were read from the DNA, whereas the V and J calls and clone size are those reported in that table. The sample records roughly 58,000 clones, more than 80% of which are singletons. Of the sample, around 4.6% falls within the top ten clones.

CDR3 length: 14 amino acids, cysteine to phenylalanine. Of the read, only the CDR3 DNA is kept; its 42 bases are in frame from base 1. V and J are trimmed by 2 bases and 5 bases, and the gene matches miss 6 bases of the junction. CDR1 and CDR2 are drawn from the germline V gene: SQVTM, ANQGSEA. At diagnosis, peripheral blood, uninvolved tumor-adjacent lung and tumor were collected and were preserved as a mix of fresh-frozen and FFPE material. Blood samples were analyzed as peripheral blood mononuclear cells for TCR repertoire profiling. About this clone: The antigen it recognizes is unknown. Per-base quality was not reported, and no clone a single base away is much larger than it.

The input for sequencing was PBMCs, taken before any cancer treatment. The sequence came from a man between 35 and 75 years old with stage II lung adenocarcinoma. The chain was built from TRBV29-1 and TRBJ2-1, with 7 junctional bases fitting TRBD1. The base sequence is TGCAGCGTTGAACACAGGGGAGTCCACAATGAGCAGTTCTTC. It codes for CSVEHRGVHNEQFF.